This T cell receptor (beta chain) was captured in a study of T cell changes during pregnancy in multiple sclerosis. Germline CDR1 and CDR2: MDHEN and SYDVKM. The trim removed 2 bases at V and 1 base at J, leaving 5 bases unmatched. The CDR3 sequence is 15 residues long. Clones were read by immunoSEQ multiplex PCR, and TCRdb kept only the in-frame ones, dropping some. The sample yields approximately 83,000 clones, approximately 94% seen once. The material sequenced was peripheral blood, taken in the third trimester of pregnancy. The chain uses TRBV28 and TRBJ2-7, with 7 bases identical to TRBD2. This clonotype originated in a female donor with multiple sclerosis, enrolled in a pregnancy study. The CDR3 DNA is TGTGCCAGCAGTTTACCCTCGGGACTATCCTACGAGCAGTACTTC. Translating it yields CASSLPSGLSYEQYF.